The rows below give T cell receptor beta chains drawn from one sample of a study of PD-1 blockade in classical Hodgkin lymphoma. Only in-frame clones appear in the TCRdb table, and some are missing; sequencing was by immunoSEQ multiplex PCR. Counted here are 30,000 to 35,000 clones, roughly 90% occurring once; the ten biggest clones make up around 0.21%. Sequencing used CD4+ T cells from blood, obtained at baseline. The receptors derive from a human donor with classical Hodgkin lymphoma. Both conserved end residues are trimmed from each CDR3.

v_gene	len	j_gene	CDR3aa
TRBV2	10	TRBJ1-6	ASSEDQSPLH
TRBV5-1	12	TRBJ2-7	ASSLVRGAYEQY
TRBV28	12	TRBJ2-3	ASSVDPATDTQY
TRBV27	13	TRBJ2-2	ASSLVPGGTGELF
TRBV5-8	11	TRBJ2-7	ASSRTGAYEQY
TRBV6-1	10	TRBJ2-2	ASSRNTGELF
TRBV13	14	TRBJ1-5	ASSLGPDRGNQPQH
TRBV5-1	13	TRBJ2-7	ASSLDGTRTYEQY
TRBV2	14	TRBJ2-7	ASRPLSGKGSYEQY
TRBV10-3	12	TRBJ2-5	AISMGGSGETQY
TRBV7-2	13	TRBJ1-3	ASSLGGTGINTIY
TRBV29-1	10	TRBJ2-7	SVRQGAYEQY
TRBV19	13	TRBJ1-1	ASSQTRRENTEAF
TRBV7-9	13	TRBJ2-1	ASSSRLAGYNEQF
TRBV5-4	12	TRBJ2-7	ASSVRDTAYEQY
TRBV5-1	15	TRBJ2-1	ASSLAGTGNRYNEQF
TRBV4-1	13	TRBJ2-2	ASSQFSQKTGELF
TRBV2	13	TRBJ1-5	ASSATLRGIQPQH
TRBV30	14	TRBJ2-7	AWSKFRGLAGSEQY
TRBV5-1	12	TRBJ2-3	ASSTAGVADTQY
TRBV5-1	12	TRBJ2-1	ASSLGFGAHEQF
TRBV7-9	13	TRBJ2-3	ASSLWDQRGDTQY
TRBV7-8	12	TRBJ1-2	ASSLDRDVYGYT
TRBV30	11	TRBJ1-2	ACSLGTHYGYT
TRBV27	12	TRBJ2-5	ASSLWRSGETQY
TRBV6-4	12	TRBJ2-3	ASSVEHSTDTQY
TRBV6-5	14	TRBJ2-7	ASSYSNLAATYEQY
TRBV18	12	TRBJ1-2	ASSPGTGLYGYT
TRBV15	16	TRBJ2-1	ATSREQTGTETYNEQF
TRBV5-1	14	TRBJ2-1	ASSHGRAGSANEQF
TRBV19	11	TRBJ1-1	ASMFPGNTEAF
TRBV21-1	21	TRBJ2-3	ASSKGELRRTSGAPTATDTQY
TRBV28	12	TRBJ2-7	ASMEGNPSYEQY
TRBV25-1	14	TRBJ2-2	ASSDSGTGTTGELF
TRBV7-2	13	TRBJ2-7	ASSKNSGRAVEQY
TRBV4-1	17	TRBJ2-7	ASSPLGLAGGPSHYEQY
TRBV5-4	10	TRBJ2-5	ASSFNTETQY
TRBV7-2	12	TRBJ2-5	ASSRDSSQETQY
TRBV19	12	TRBJ2-7	ASSITYGDYEQY
TRBV4-1	9	TRBJ2-3	ASSQTDTQY
TRBV30	14	TRBJ2-2	AWIPGPGGGTGELF
TRBV2	12	TRBJ1-2	ASSEDRGGYGYT
TRBV2	11	TRBJ1-5	ASNLQKNQPQH
TRBV5-1	13	TRBJ2-5	ASDARGRGGETQY
TRBV18	13	TRBJ2-2	ASSPLPGASGELF
TRBV30	12	TRBJ1-2	AWSKDYGRPSYT
TRBV6-1	12	TRBJ2-3	ASSDDWSTDTQY